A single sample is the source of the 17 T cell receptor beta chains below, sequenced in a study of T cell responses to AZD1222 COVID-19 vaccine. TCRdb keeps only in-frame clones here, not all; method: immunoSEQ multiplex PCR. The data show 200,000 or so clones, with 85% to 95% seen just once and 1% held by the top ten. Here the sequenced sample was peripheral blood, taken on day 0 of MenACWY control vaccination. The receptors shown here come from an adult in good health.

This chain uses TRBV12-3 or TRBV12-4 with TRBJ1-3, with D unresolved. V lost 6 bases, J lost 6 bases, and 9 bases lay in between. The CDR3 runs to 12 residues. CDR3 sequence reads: CASSRLANTIYF. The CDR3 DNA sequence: TGTGCCAGCAGCCGGTTAGCAAACACCATATATTTT.

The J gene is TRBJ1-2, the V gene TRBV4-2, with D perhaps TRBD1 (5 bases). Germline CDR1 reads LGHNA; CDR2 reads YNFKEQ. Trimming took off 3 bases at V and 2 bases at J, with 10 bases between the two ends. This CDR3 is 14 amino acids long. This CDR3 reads CASSQSGGNYGYTF. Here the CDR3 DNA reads TGTGCCAGCAGCCAGTCGGGGGGGAACTATGGCTACACCTTC.

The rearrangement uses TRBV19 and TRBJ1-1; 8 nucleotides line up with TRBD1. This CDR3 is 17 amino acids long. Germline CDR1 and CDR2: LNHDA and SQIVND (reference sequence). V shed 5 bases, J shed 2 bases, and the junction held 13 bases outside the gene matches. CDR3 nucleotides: TGTGCCAGTAGTCCCCCGGACAGGGCCTTTTTTAACACTGAAGCTTTCTTT. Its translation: CASSPPDRAFFNTEAFF.

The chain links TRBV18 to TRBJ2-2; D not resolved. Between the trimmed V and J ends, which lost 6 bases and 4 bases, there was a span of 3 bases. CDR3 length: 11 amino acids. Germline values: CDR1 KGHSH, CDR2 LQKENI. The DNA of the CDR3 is TGTGCCAGCTCCCTCACCGGGGAGCTGTTTTTT. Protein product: CASSLTGELFF.

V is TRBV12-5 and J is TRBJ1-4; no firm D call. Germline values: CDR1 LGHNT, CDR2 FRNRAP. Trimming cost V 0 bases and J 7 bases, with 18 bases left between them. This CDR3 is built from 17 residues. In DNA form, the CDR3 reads TGTGCTAGTGGTTTGGTAAAGTACAAGTCCGGTACTGAAAAACTGTTTTTT. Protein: CASGLVKYKSGTEKLFF.

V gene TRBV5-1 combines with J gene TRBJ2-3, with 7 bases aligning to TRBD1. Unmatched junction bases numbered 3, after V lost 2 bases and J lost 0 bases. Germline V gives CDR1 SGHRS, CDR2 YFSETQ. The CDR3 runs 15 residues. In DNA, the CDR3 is TGCGCCAGCAGCTTCGGGACAGCTAGCACAGATACGCAGTATTTT. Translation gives CASSFGTASTDTQYF.

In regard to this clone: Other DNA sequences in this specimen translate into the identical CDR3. The CDR3: CASSPSRSTEAFF. DNA of the CDR3: TGTGCCAGCTCACCATCGAGAAGCACTGAAGCTTTCTTT. The chain uses TRBV18 and TRBJ1-1; D is undetermined. V was cut by 2 bases and J by 4 bases, with 8 bases left in between. CDR1 is KGHSH, CDR2 LQKENI, per germline. The CDR3 is 13 residues long.

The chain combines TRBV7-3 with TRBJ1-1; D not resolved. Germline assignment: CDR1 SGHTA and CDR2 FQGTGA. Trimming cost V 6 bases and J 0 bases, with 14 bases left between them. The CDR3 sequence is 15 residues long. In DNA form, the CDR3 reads TGTGCCAGCAGATCCAGTCCCTTGCTGAACACTGAAGCTTTCTTT. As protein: CASRSSPLLNTEAFF.

The CDR3 sequence is CASSLGATDTQYF. The CDR3 coding sequence is TGCGCCAGCAGCCTGGGGGCTACAGATACGCAGTATTTT. The rearrangement joins TRBV5-1 to TRBJ2-3, with a possible D match to TRBD1 (6 bases). V was clipped by 4 bases and J by 3 bases, with 9 bases between them. Germline V gene lookup returns CDR1 SGHRS and CDR2 YFSETQ. CDR3 length: 13 amino acids. The full variable domain, in which reference TRBV5-1 and TRBJ2-3 provide the parts outside the CDR3, is KAGVTQTPRYLIKTRGQQVTLSCSPISGHRSVSWYQQTPGQGLQFLFEYFSETQRNKGNFPGRFSGRQFSNSRSEMNVSTLELGDSALYLCASSLGATDTQYFGPGTRLTVL.

CDR3 in DNA: TGTGCCAGTAGTATATCACAGGGACTCGGTGAAGCTTTCTTT. It encodes CASSISQGLGEAFF. This sequence joins TRBV19 and TRBJ1-1, with D tentatively TRBD1 (6 bases). The CDR3 is 14 residues long. Germline CDR1 is LNHDA and CDR2 is SQIVND (reference sequence). V shed 2 bases and J shed 7 bases, with 14 bases lying between them.

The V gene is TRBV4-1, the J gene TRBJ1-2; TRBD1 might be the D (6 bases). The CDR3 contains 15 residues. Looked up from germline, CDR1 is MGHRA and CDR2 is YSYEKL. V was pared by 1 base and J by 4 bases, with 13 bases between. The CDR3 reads CASSQAGAQIYGYTF. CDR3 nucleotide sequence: TGCGCCAGCAGCCAAGCAGGGGCGCAGATCTATGGCTACACCTTC.

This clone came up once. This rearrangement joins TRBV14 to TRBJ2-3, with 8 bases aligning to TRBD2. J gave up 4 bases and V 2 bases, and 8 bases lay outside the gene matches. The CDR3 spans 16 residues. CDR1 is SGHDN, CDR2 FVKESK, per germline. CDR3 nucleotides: TGTGCCAGCAGCCAACTGACTAGCGTTGATGCAGATACGCAGTATTTT. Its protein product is CASSQLTSVDADTQYF.

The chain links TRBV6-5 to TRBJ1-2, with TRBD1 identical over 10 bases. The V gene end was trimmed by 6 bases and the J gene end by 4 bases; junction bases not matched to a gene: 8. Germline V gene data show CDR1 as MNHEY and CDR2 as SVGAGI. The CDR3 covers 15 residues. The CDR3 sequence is CASRGDRGRFYGYTF. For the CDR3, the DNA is TGTGCCAGCAGAGGGGACAGGGGACGGTTCTATGGCTACACCTTC.

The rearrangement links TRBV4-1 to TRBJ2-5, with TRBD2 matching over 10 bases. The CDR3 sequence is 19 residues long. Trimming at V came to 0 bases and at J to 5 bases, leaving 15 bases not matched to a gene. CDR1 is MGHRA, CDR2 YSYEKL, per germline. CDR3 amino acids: CASSQELAGALGSSETQYF. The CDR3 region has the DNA TGCGCCAGCAGCCAAGAGCTAGCGGGGGCCCTCGGATCCTCGGAGACCCAGTACTTC.

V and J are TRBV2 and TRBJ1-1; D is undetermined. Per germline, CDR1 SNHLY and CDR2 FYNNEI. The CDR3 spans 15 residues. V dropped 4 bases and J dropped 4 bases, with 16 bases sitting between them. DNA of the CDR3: TGTGCCAGCAGTGGGACGTTTGGATATTCCACTGAAGCTTTCTTT. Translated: CASSGTFGYSTEAFF. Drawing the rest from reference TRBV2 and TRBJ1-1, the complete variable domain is EPEVTQTPSHQVTQMGQEVILRCVPISNHLYFYWYRQILGQKVEFLVSFYNNEISEKSEIFDDQFSVERPDGSNFTLKIRSTKLEDSAMYFCASSGTFGYSTEAFFGQGTRLTVV.

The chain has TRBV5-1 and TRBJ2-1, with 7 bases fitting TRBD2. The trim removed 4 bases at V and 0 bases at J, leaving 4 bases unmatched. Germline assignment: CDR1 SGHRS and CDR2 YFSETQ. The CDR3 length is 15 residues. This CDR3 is CASSAGGSSYNEQFF. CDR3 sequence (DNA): TGCGCCAGCAGCGCCGGGGGGAGCTCCTACAATGAGCAGTTCTTC. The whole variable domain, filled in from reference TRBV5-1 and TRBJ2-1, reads KAGVTQTPRYLIKTRGQQVTLSCSPISGHRSVSWYQQTPGQGLQFLFEYFSETQRNKGNFPGRFSGRQFSNSRSEMNVSTLELGDSALYLCASSAGGSSYNEQFFGPGTRLTVL.

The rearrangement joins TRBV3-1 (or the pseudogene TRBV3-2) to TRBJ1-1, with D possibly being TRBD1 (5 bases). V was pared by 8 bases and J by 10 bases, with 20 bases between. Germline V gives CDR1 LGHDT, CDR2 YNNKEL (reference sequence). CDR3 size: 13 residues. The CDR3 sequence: CASGVLGRSPAFF. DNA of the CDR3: TGTGCCAGCGGCGTCCTGGGACGCTCGCCAGCTTTCTTT.